What follows are 27 T cell receptor beta chains derived from one specimen sequenced in a study of cytomegalovirus exposure and HLA in healthy donors. The PCR had 60 Vbeta and 13 Jbeta primers. Clones were read by immunoSEQ multiplex PCR, and TCRdb kept only the in-frame ones, dropping some. The sample shows some 75,000 clones, and approximately 5.4% sits with its ten largest clones. The specimen sequenced was PBMCs. All receptors derive from a man aged 40-55 years in good health and CMV-seronegative.

The rearrangement uses TRBV28 and TRBJ2-1; TRBD2 matches at 15 bases. The V segment lost 6 bases and the J segment 7 bases; nucleotides outside the gene matches: 4. The CDR3 has 15 residues. The germline CDR1 and CDR2 sequences are MDHEN and SYDVKM. The chain's CDR3 is CASRGLAGGRNEQFF. As DNA, the CDR3 is TGTGCCAGCAGAGGACTAGCGGGGGGGCGGAATGAGCAGTTCTTC.

This chain uses TRBV5-1 with TRBJ1-1, with D possibly TRBD1 on 5 matching bases. This CDR3 contains 14 residues. The germline V gene encodes CDR1 SGHRS and CDR2 YFSETQ. Trimming took 1 base from V and 4 from J, leaving 11 bases between them. Here the CDR3 DNA reads TGCGCCAGCAGCTTGAATGTCGGGGGCACTGAAGCTTTCTTT. Translation: CASSLNVGGTEAFF. The full variable domain, with the rest looked up from reference TRBV5-1 and TRBJ1-1, is KAGVTQTPRYLIKTRGQQVTLSCSPISGHRSVSWYQQTPGQGLQFLFEYFSETQRNKGNFPGRFSGRQFSNSRSEMNVSTLELGDSALYLCASSLNVGGTEAFFGQGTRLTVV.

The chain is built from TRBV18 and TRBJ2-2, with a weak D call TRBD1 (5 bases). Trimming pared 3 bases from V and 3 bases from J, leaving 11 bases between. Germline loops: CDR1 KGHSH, CDR2 LQKENI. The CDR3 has 15 amino acids. This CDR3 is CASSPQQGDTGELFF. CDR3 in DNA: TGTGCCAGCTCACCGCAGCAGGGCGACACCGGGGAGCTGTTTTTT.

The V gene is TRBV19, the J gene TRBJ1-1; 8 bases agree with TRBD1. After removal of 4 bases from V and 5 bases from J, the junction contained 12 bases not matched to a gene. The CDR3 totals 16 residues. Germline loops: CDR1 LNHDA, CDR2 SQIVND (reference sequence). The CDR3 DNA reads TGTGCCAGTAGTAACCGGGACAGGTTATTGAGGACTGAAGCTTTCTTT. It is translated as CASSNRDRLLRTEAFF.

The rearrangement links TRBV25-1 to TRBJ2-7, with a weak D call TRBD2 (6 bases). The V gene lost 4 bases and the J gene lost 7 bases, with 17 bases spanning the gap. CDR3 length equals 14 residues. Germline lookup yields CDR1 MGHDK and CDR2 SYGVNS. Here the CDR3 DNA reads TGTGCCAGCAGTGCCCTAAACCCCGGGGGAGAGCAGTACTTC. Residues: CASSALNPGGEQYF.

The V and J genes are TRBV6-1 and TRBJ1-6; D might be TRBD1 (5 bases). Germline V CDR1 and CDR2: MNHNS, SASEGT. Trimming pared 5 bases from V and 6 bases from J, leaving 14 bases between. The CDR3 totals 15 residues. In nucleotides, the CDR3 is TGTGCCAGCAGTCCACGACACGGGGGTAATTCACCCCTCCACTTT. Translation: CASSPRHGGNSPLHF.

This chain joins TRBV7-8 and TRBJ2-3; 12 nucleotides align to TRBD2. The CDR3 covers 19 residues. V trimming: 5 bases; J trimming: 6 bases; junction bases outside the gene matches: 18. Looked up from germline, CDR1 is SGHVS and CDR2 is FQNEAQ. The CDR3 DNA reads TGTGCCAGCAGCGAAAGACTAGCGGGGGCCCGGGTCGACGGGGATACGCAGTATTTT. Residues: CASSERLAGARVDGDTQYF.

This chain joins TRBV7-9 and TRBJ2-5, with TRBD2 matching 7 bases. Per the germline V gene, CDR1 is SEHNR and CDR2 is FQNEAQ (reference sequence). The CDR3 length is 15 residues. The V and J ends lost 7 bases and 2 bases, in that order; junction bases with no gene match: 10. CDR3 sequence: CASKGLREVQETQYF. Written as DNA, the CDR3 is TGTGCCAGCAAAGGTCTACGGGAGGTACAAGAGACCCAGTACTTC.

This sequence joins TRBV6-5 and TRBJ2-1, with 10 bases fitting TRBD1. V dropped 7 bases and J dropped 15; count of bases not matched to a gene: 15. The CDR3 loop spans 14 amino acids. Germline V gives CDR1 MNHEY, CDR2 SVGAGI. CDR3 in amino acids: CASTEWDRGMEWFF. Written as DNA, the CDR3 is TGTGCCAGCACCGAATGGGACAGGGGTATGGAATGGTTCTTC.

The chain joins TRBV5-1 to TRBJ2-1; 11 bases are a match to TRBD2. CDR3 size: 16 residues. Germline CDR1 SGHRS, CDR2 YFSETQ. The junction had 9 bases not matched to a gene; V was cut back by 4 bases and J by 6 bases. CDR3 sequence: CASSPRLAGGSNEQFF. The DNA of the CDR3 is TGCGCCAGCAGCCCGCGTCTAGCGGGGGGCAGCAATGAGCAGTTCTTC.

The chain recombines TRBV18 with TRBJ2-7; TRBD1 matches 11 bases. The V and J ends lost 1 base and 3 bases, in that order; junction bases with no gene match: 5. Germline assignment: CDR1 KGHSH and CDR2 LQKENI. CDR3 length: 16 residues. The CDR3 loop reads CASSPLPGTGGYEQYF. The CDR3 DNA is TGTGCCAGCTCACCACTCCCCGGGACAGGGGGCTACGAGCAGTACTTC.

The rearrangement uses TRBV18 and TRBJ2-7; 9 nucleotides agree with TRBD1. Germline CDR1 and CDR2: KGHSH and LQKENI. V was clipped by 4 bases and J by 0 bases; unmatched bases: 10. The CDR3 sequence is 17 residues long. The CDR3 DNA reads TGTGCCAGCTCACTAATTTGGACAGGGGAGTCCTCCTACGAGCAGTACTTC. Translation gives CASSLIWTGESSYEQYF. The full variable domain, in which reference TRBV18 and TRBJ2-7 provide the parts outside the CDR3, is NAGVMQNPRHLVRRRGQEARLRCSPMKGHSHVYWYRQLPEEGLKFMVYLQKENIIDESGMPKERFSAEFPKEGPSILRIQQVVRGDSAAYFCASSLIWTGESSYEQYFGPGTRLTVT.

The chain carries TRBV29-1 and TRBJ2-2; 7 nucleotides match TRBD1. The CDR3 is 14 amino acids. V lost 6 bases, J lost 7 bases, and 11 bases stayed unmatched. CDR1 SQVTM and CDR2 ANQGSEA come from the germline V gene. CDR3 sequence reads: CSVLRQGTGGELFF. The DNA for the CDR3 is TGCAGCGTCTTACGACAGGGTACGGGCGGGGAGCTGTTTTTT.

The chain uses TRBV30 and TRBJ1-2, with D possibly TRBD1 on 5 matching bases. Germline V lookup: CDR1 GTSNPN, CDR2 SVGIG (reference sequence). The V end lost 3 bases, the J end lost 5 bases, and 13 bases lay between the germline ends. The CDR3 spans 13 residues. The CDR3 sequence is CAWRPRAEYGYTF. CDR3 nucleotide sequence: TGTGCCTGGAGGCCCAGGGCGGAGTATGGCTACACCTTC.

V and J are TRBV25-1 and TRBJ1-1; D is possibly TRBD1 (5 bases). Per germline, CDR1 MGHDK and CDR2 SYGVNS. The length of the CDR3 is 12 residues. The CDR3 loop is CAAQGPTTEAFF. CDR3 DNA sequence: TGTGCGGCGCAGGGCCCAACCACTGAAGCTTTCTTT.

The chain joins TRBV30 to TRBJ2-7; 10 bases are shared with TRBD2. Germline values: CDR1 GTSNPN, CDR2 SVGIG (reference sequence). J was trimmed by 6 bases and V by 0 bases; bases with no gene match: 5. The CDR3 loop spans 14 amino acids. The CDR3, as DNA: TGTGCCTGGAGTGTACGCCTAGCGGGAGTCGAGCAGTACTTC. Amino acids: CAWSVRLAGVEQYF.

The chain is built from TRBV27 and TRBJ1-2, with D possibly being TRBD1 (6 bases). Per germline, CDR1 MNHEY and CDR2 SMNVEV (reference sequence). This CDR3 has 13 amino acids. Trimming stripped 8 bases from V and 3 bases from J, with 13 bases between. In DNA form, the CDR3 reads TGTGCCAGCGGACCCCAGGGGTACTATGGCTACACCTTC. Its translation is CASGPQGYYGYTF.

The chain joins TRBV27 to TRBJ1-3, with 7 bases fitting TRBD1. The CDR3 length is 16 residues. Losses at the gene ends were 0 bases for V and 2 bases for J; bases not matched to a gene: 4. Germline V gene data show CDR1 as MNHEY and CDR2 as SMNVEV (reference sequence). The CDR3, as DNA: TGTGCCAGCAGTTTATCGGAGGGGGCACCTGGAAACACCATATATTTT. Translation gives CASSLSEGAPGNTIYF.

The V call is TRBV7-9, the J call TRBJ2-1; 7 bases match TRBD2. Germline loops: CDR1 SEHNR, CDR2 FQNEAQ (reference sequence). The CDR3 consists of 14 residues. J lost 9 bases, V lost 3 bases, and 8 bases had no gene match. CDR3 coding DNA: TGTGCCAGCAGCTTGATCAGCGGGACGGTTGAGCAGTTCTTC. Its protein is CASSLISGTVEQFF. Based on the CDR3 plus reference TRBV7-9 and TRBJ2-1, the full variable domain is DTGVSQNPRHKITKRGQNVTFRCDPISEHNRLYWYRQTLGQGPEFLTYFQNEAQLEKSRLLSDRFSAERPKGSFSTLEIQRTEQGDSAMYLCASSLISGTVEQFFGPGTRLTVL.

V usage is TRBV6-4 and J usage is TRBJ2-7; TRBD2 might be the D (6 bases). V lost 4 bases, J lost 0 bases, and 13 bases lay in between. Germline assignment: CDR1 MRHNA and CDR2 SNTAGT. The CDR3 consists of 15 residues. CDR3 protein: CASSGASASSYEQYF. The CDR3 nucleotides read TGTGCCAGCAGTGGAGCTAGCGCGAGCTCCTACGAGCAGTACTTC.

V and J are TRBV18 and TRBJ2-2; 8 nucleotides line up with TRBD1. V lost 3 bases to trimming and J lost 4 bases; unmatched junction nucleotides: 7. The CDR3 sequence is 16 residues long. Germline V gives CDR1 KGHSH, CDR2 LQKENI. The DNA of the CDR3 is TGTGCCAGCTCACCTACTGGACAGGGCCCCACCGGGGAGCTGTTTTTT. Amino acids: CASSPTGQGPTGELFF.

This rearrangement joins TRBV2 to TRBJ2-1; D not resolved. Trimming cost V 3 bases and J 5 bases, with 14 bases left between them. The CDR3 consists of 15 residues. Per germline, CDR1 SNHLY and CDR2 FYNNEI. Here the CDR3 reads CASSDFFGGDNEQFF. Written as DNA, the CDR3 is TGTGCCAGCAGTGACTTCTTCGGCGGAGACAATGAGCAGTTCTTC.

This chain uses TRBV7-8 with TRBJ1-4, with TRBD1 matching over 9 bases. The V and J ends lost 4 bases and 3 bases, in that order; junction bases with no gene match: 6. The CDR3 contains 16 residues. From germline, CDR1 is SGHVS and CDR2 FQNEAQ. The CDR3 is CASSWDRVVSNEKLFF. As DNA, the CDR3 is TGTGCCAGCAGCTGGGACAGGGTCGTATCTAATGAAAAACTGTTTTTT.

This chain links TRBV5-1 with TRBJ1-4, with 8 bases matching TRBD1. V shed 5 bases, J shed 2 bases, and the junction held 32 bases outside the gene matches. CDR1 and CDR2 from the germline V gene are SGHRS and YFSETQ. There are 24 residues in the CDR3. CDR3 DNA: TGCGCCAGCAGGTCTTCGTGGTACAAGGACAGGGCTTTTGAACAGGGACGGACTAATGAAAAACTGTTTTTT. Translating it yields CASRSSWYKDRAFEQGRTNEKLFF.

CDR3 amino acids: CASSYRDNGETQYF. The CDR3 bases are TGTGCCAGCAGTTACCGGGACAATGGGGAGACCCAGTACTTC. The chain couples TRBV6-6 to TRBJ2-5, with D possibly TRBD1 on 6 matching bases. Germline assignment: CDR1 MNHNY and CDR2 SVGAGI (reference sequence). The CDR3 sequence is 14 residues long. The ends were cut back, 2 bases at V and 5 bases at J, with 12 bases in the middle.

The rearrangement joins TRBV9 to TRBJ2-3; 8 positions match TRBD2. CDR3 length: 15 residues. The V segment lost 0 bases and the J segment 1 base; nucleotides outside the gene matches: 1. Germline CDR1 SGDLS, CDR2 YYNGEE. The CDR3 here is CASSVGAGGTDTQYF. CDR3 DNA sequence: TGTGCCAGCAGCGTAGGAGCGGGGGGCACAGATACGCAGTATTTT.

The chain uses TRBV5-1 and TRBJ1-2, with D uncertain. CDR3 length: 14 amino acids. Germline CDR1 reads SGHRS; CDR2 reads YFSETQ. V shed 0 bases and J shed 8 bases, with 14 bases lying between them. DNA for the CDR3: TGCGCCAGCAGCTTGGGTGTCATTGGCGGGGGCTACACCTTC. Its translation is CASSLGVIGGGYTF.